The subject of this entry is one T cell receptor beta chain. With a J-beta primer mix and a sample-barcoded 5' primer, a second PCR ran about 7 to 12 cycles. Every sample gave at least 2.5 million paired-end reads containing CDR3. Each CDR3 protein gets one entry after TCRdb re-called the 5' RACE reads with MiXCR. The profile shows 1.5 million to 2 million distinct CDR3 sequences, roughly 50% of them singletons. This specimen comes from a study of blood T cells in healthy people across ages. Researchers report isolating at least 6.5 million PBMCs per sample. Trimming removed 5 bases from V and 3 bases from J; junction bases left unmatched: 6. The germline gives CDR1 ENHRY, CDR2 SYGVKD. The CDR3 spans 15 residues.

The clonotype comes from a woman aged 40 to 49 in good health. The chain employs TRBV10-3 and TRBJ2-5; 10 bases are shared with TRBD2. Sequenced: blood. Here the CDR3 reads CAISRTSGAEETQYF. The CDR3 coding sequence is TGTGCCATCAGTCGTACTAGCGGGGCGGAAGAGACCCAGTACTTC.